The next 28 T cell receptor beta chains were all read from a single sample in a study of T-cell reconstitution after alpha-beta-depleted transplantation in children. Preparation of the TCRbeta library involved a method that used unique molecular identifiers. Each CDR3 protein is one row after TCRdb ran MiXCR on the PCR reads. The sample comprises nearly 200,000 distinct CDR3 sequences, around 5.9% of which are singletons, and around 4.1% rests with the top ten. Sample: PBMCs, taken before TCRalphabeta/CD19-depleted stem cell transplant. All receptors come from a girl less than two years old with combined immunodeficiency, due to receive a stem cell transplant.

This clonotype has ten or more counts. This sequence joins TRBV5-1 and TRBJ2-3; D is unresolved. Germline values: CDR1 SGHRS, CDR2 YFSETQ. The CDR3 totals 16 residues. V lost 1 base and J lost 2, with 14 bases in between. This CDR3 reads CASSLSGISLTDTQYF. DNA for the CDR3: TGCGCCAGCAGCTTGTCGGGTATCTCCCTCACAGATACGCAGTATTTT.

This clonotype was recorded at least ten times. The rearrangement links TRBV7-2 to TRBJ2-3; 7 bases are a match to TRBD2. Germline CDR1 is SGHTA and CDR2 is FQGNSA. V lost 2 bases, J lost 6 bases, and 8 bases stayed unmatched. The CDR3 is 15 residues long. The CDR3 nucleotides are TGTGCCAGCAGCTTATACGAGGGAGGGAGGGATACGCAGTATTTT. This codes for CASSLYEGGRDTQYF.

This clonotype was observed many times. The chain has TRBV29-1 and TRBJ1-1; perhaps TRBD1 as D (5 bases). V was pared by 6 bases and J by 5 bases, with 16 bases between. Germline V gene sequence: CDR1 SQVTM, CDR2 ANQGSEA. This CDR3 is built from 13 residues. Written as DNA, the CDR3 is TGCAGCGTCGGACGTATGGGGGGTACTGAAGCTTTCTTT. The encoded protein is CSVGRMGGTEAFF.

This clonotype has at least ten counts. This rearrangement joins TRBV7-6 to TRBJ2-3; D is perhaps TRBD2 (7 bases). This CDR3 is 15 amino acids long. From germline, CDR1 is SGHVS and CDR2 FNYEAQ. V lost 4 bases and J 4 bases, leaving 15 bases between the germline ends. DNA of the CDR3: TGTGCCAGCAGCTCGACAACAGGGAGGGCAGATACGCAGTATTTT. Translating it yields CASSSTTGRADTQYF.

This clonotype was observed many times. This chain links TRBV14 with TRBJ2-7, with D tentatively TRBD2 (6 bases). The ends were cut back, 6 bases at V and 6 bases at J, with 9 bases in the middle. The CDR3 runs to 11 residues. The germline V gene encodes CDR1 SGHDN and CDR2 FVKESK. This CDR3 reads CASSEGGEQYF. CDR3 nucleotides: TGTGCCAGCAGTGAGGGAGGCGAGCAGTACTTC.

This clonotype appeared many times. The chain links TRBV7-6 to TRBJ2-3; 10 positions match TRBD1. The CDR3 is made up of 15 amino acids. Germline V gives CDR1 SGHVS, CDR2 FNYEAQ. V was pared by 3 bases and J by 6 bases, with 6 bases of the junction left unmatched. The CDR3 region has the DNA TGTGCCAGCAGCTTGAGGGACAGGGGTGAGGATACGCAGTATTTT. Residues: CASSLRDRGEDTQYF.

This clonotype was recorded at least ten times. This CDR3 is CASSQEGLAGYRELFF. CDR3 nucleotides: TGCGCCAGCAGCCAAGAGGGACTAGCGGGATATCGAGAGCTGTTTTTT. The chain joins TRBV4-1 to TRBJ2-2; the match to TRBD2 covers 13 bases. The junction had 6 bases not matched to a gene; V was cut back by 0 bases and J by 11 bases. This CDR3 has 16 amino acids. From germline, CDR1 is MGHRA and CDR2 YSYEKL.

This clonotype was recorded many times. This chain joins TRBV12-3 or TRBV12-4 and TRBJ1-1; D ambiguous. V lost 4 bases and J 5 bases, leaving 23 bases between the germline ends. The CDR3 is 17 residues long. The CDR3 loop is CASSSPTLLAGRTEAFF. For the CDR3, the DNA is TGTGCCAGCAGTTCACCCACCCTGTTGGCGGGAAGGACTGAAGCTTTCTTT.

This clonotype showed up many times. The chain couples TRBV11-2 to TRBJ2-7; 12 nucleotides line up with TRBD2. Germline V gene data show CDR1 as SGHAT and CDR2 as FQNNGV. This CDR3 comprises 16 residues. With V trimmed by 5 bases and J by 3 bases, 8 bases remained unmatched. The CDR3 loop is CASSPGLAGSHYEQYF. The CDR3 bases are TGTGCCAGCAGCCCTGGACTAGCGGGGTCCCACTACGAGCAGTACTTC.

This chain joins TRBV20-1 and TRBJ2-7; D tentatively reads TRBD1 or TRBD2 (5 bases each). V lost 0 bases and J lost 1, with 16 bases in between. Germline V gives CDR1 DFQATT, CDR2 SNEGSKA (reference sequence). This CDR3 is built from 16 residues. CDR3 protein: CSARDGSGTASYEQYF. The CDR3 DNA reads as TGCAGTGCTAGAGATGGTTCCGGGACGGCATCCTACGAGCAGTACTTC.

The table lists this clonotype with many counts. The CDR3 region has the DNA TGTGCCAGCAGTACTACAGCAACTAATGAAAAACTGTTTTTT. Translating it yields CASSTTATNEKLFF. The V and J genes are TRBV12-3 or TRBV12-4 and TRBJ1-4; D remains unclear. Deletions cut 5 bases from V and 0 bases from J, with 7 bases between. This CDR3 has 14 amino acids.

This clonotype has just a few counts. This chain joins TRBV7-3 and TRBJ1-1; 8 bases align to TRBD1. This CDR3 spans 19 amino acids. The germline gives CDR1 SGHTA, CDR2 FQGTGA. The junction had 21 bases not matched to a gene; V was cut back by 5 bases and J by 4 bases. The CDR3, as DNA: TGTGCCAGCAGCGCCAAACGACGGGACAGGCCATCCTGGGGCACTGAAGCTTTCTTT. Amino acids: CASSAKRRDRPSWGTEAFF.

This clonotype was seen at least ten times. This chain connects TRBV12-3 or TRBV12-4 to TRBJ2-7; D is possibly TRBD2 (6 bases). The CDR3 length is 15 residues. Trimming took off 4 bases at V and 2 bases at J, with 15 bases between the two ends. For the CDR3, the DNA is TGTGCCAGCAGTTCGGGAGCAGGGCTTCCCTACGAGCAGTACTTC. Its protein product is CASSSGAGLPYEQYF.

The sample holds a few counts of this clonotype. A read error may explain this, as a much larger clone is one base away. The rearrangement links TRBV7-9 to TRBJ1-4; D remains unclear. V lost 7 bases and J lost 10, with 13 bases in between. The germline CDR1 and CDR2 sequences are SEHNR and FQNEAQ (reference sequence). CDR3 length: 12 amino acids. CDR3 nucleotide sequence: TGTGCCAGCAACACCGGACCGGCAAAACTGTTTTTT. It codes for CASNTGPAKLFF. Supplemented by reference TRBV7-9 and TRBJ1-4, the full variable domain reads DTGVSQNPRHKITKRGQNVTFRCDPISEHNRLYWYRQTLGQGPEFLTYFQNEAQLEKSRLLSDRFSAERPKGSFSTLEIQRTEQGDSAMYLCASNTGPAKLFFGSGTQLSVL.

This clonotype was found a few times. This rearrangement joins TRBV12-3 or TRBV12-4 to TRBJ2-4; TRBD2 matches 8 bases. The CDR3 length is 16 residues. J lost 6 bases, V lost 2 bases, and 9 bases had no gene match. The CDR3 DNA reads as TGTGCCAGCAGTTTACCGGGGGGGGCGAGGGGAAACATTCAGTACTTC. It yields the protein CASSLPGGARGNIQYF.

This clonotype was picked up a small number of times. This chain uses TRBV5-1 with TRBJ2-1; TRBD2 aligns across 12 bases. This CDR3 contains 18 residues. V was clipped by 0 bases and J by 2 bases; unmatched bases: 6. Germline V CDR1 and CDR2: SGHRS, YFSETQ. CDR3: CASSLGLTSGSPYNEQFF. The CDR3 bases are TGCGCCAGCAGCTTGGGGCTGACTAGCGGGAGCCCCTACAATGAGCAGTTCTTC.

In this sample, this clonotype turned up many times. The chain employs TRBV29-1 and TRBJ2-7; D gene ambiguous. CDR1 is SQVTM, CDR2 ANQGSEA, per germline. Deletions cut 8 bases from V and 2 bases from J, with 19 bases between. The length of the CDR3 is 14 residues. The CDR3 DNA reads as TGCAGCCTTCTTATCTGCAGTTCCACCTACGAGCAGTACTTC. This translates into CSLLICSSTYEQYF.

This clonotype was observed at least ten times. The rearrangement links TRBV10-2 to TRBJ2-7; TRBD2 is a possible D gene (6 bases). V was trimmed by 8 bases and J by 3 bases, leaving 14 bases between them. The CDR3 contains 13 residues. The V gene's germline CDR1 is WSHSY and CDR2 SAAADI. The CDR3 loop is CASPTGDVYEQYF. The CDR3 region has the DNA TGCGCCAGCCCGACGGGGGACGTCTACGAGCAGTACTTC.

This clonotype was counted ten times or more. CDR3 bases: TGCGCCAGCAGGTCAAGCCCAGCGGGGGGCTCCTACAATGAGCAGTTCTTC. As protein: CASRSSPAGGSYNEQFF. The chain has TRBV4-1 and TRBJ2-1; 9 nucleotides align to TRBD2. Germline V gives CDR1 MGHRA, CDR2 YSYEKL. The ends lost 6 bases at V and 0 bases at J; junction bases unmatched: 9. The CDR3 is 17 residues long.

This clonotype was detected ten times or more. DNA for the CDR3: TGTGCCAGCAGTGTGTTGAGGGGAAGCACAGATACGCAGTATTTT. Amino acids: CASSVLRGSTDTQYF. The genes are TRBV28 and TRBJ2-3; D is possibly TRBD1 or TRBD2 (5 bases each). The germline V gene has CDR1 MDHEN and CDR2 SYDVKM. V lost 5 bases to trimming and J lost 0 bases, with 12 bases between them. The CDR3 is 15 amino acids.

This clonotype came up many times. The gene calls are TRBV4-1 and TRBJ2-5, with unresolved D. The length of the CDR3 is 18 residues. Between the trimmed V and J ends, which lost 1 base and 0 bases, there was a span of 18 bases. CDR1 MGHRA and CDR2 YSYEKL come from the germline V gene. The CDR3 sequence is CASSQAIPPKLYQETQYF. The DNA for the CDR3 is TGCGCCAGCAGCCAAGCGATACCTCCAAAATTGTACCAAGAGACCCAGTACTTC.

This clonotype was seen many times. The gene calls are TRBV21-1 and TRBJ2-2; the table names TRBD2, a call not compared with the DNA. TRBV21-1 is listed as a pseudogene. The CDR3 totals 14 residues. The CDR3 nucleotides read TGTGCCAGCAGCGATGGGAGTCTCACCGGGGAGCTGTTTTTT. Translated: CASSDGSLTGELFF.

The V gene is TRBV12-3 or TRBV12-4, the J gene TRBJ2-1; TRBD2 is a possible D gene (6 bases). The CDR3 contains 12 residues. V lost 7 bases and J lost 8, with 12 bases in between. CDR3 amino acids: CASTLGLYEQFF. The DNA for the CDR3 is TGTGCCAGCACCCTCGGACTATATGAGCAGTTCTTC.

This clonotype was seen a handful of times. The genes are TRBV15 and TRBJ2-1; the match to TRBD2 covers 8 bases. From germline, CDR1 is LNHNV and CDR2 YYDKDF (reference sequence). The CDR3 extends over 16 amino acids. V lost 2 bases, J lost 8 bases, and 11 bases stayed unmatched. CDR3 protein: CATSRSPGLVGHEQFF. The CDR3 nucleotides are TGTGCCACCAGCAGATCCCCGGGACTAGTGGGCCATGAGCAGTTCTTC.

This clonotype was observed many times. V and J are TRBV5-1 and TRBJ2-5; TRBD1 matches at 7 bases. The germline V gene encodes CDR1 SGHRS and CDR2 YFSETQ. This CDR3 spans 15 amino acids. With V trimmed by 3 bases and J by 5 bases, 10 bases remained unmatched. CDR3 nucleotide sequence: TGCGCCAGCAGCTCAAACAGGGGAGCAGACGAGACCCAGTACTTC. It encodes CASSSNRGADETQYF.

This clonotype showed up many times. The chain recombines TRBV20-1 with TRBJ2-3; TRBD1 matches at 9 bases. The ends lost 1 base at V and 2 bases at J; junction bases unmatched: 7. CDR1 is DFQATT and CDR2 is SNEGSKA in the germline V gene (reference sequence). This CDR3 spans 16 amino acids. This chain's CDR3 is CSARGPTGGITDTQYF. CDR3 DNA sequence: TGCAGTGCTAGAGGTCCGACAGGGGGGATCACAGATACGCAGTATTTT.

This clonotype was counted many times. This chain uses TRBV6-2 or TRBV6-3 with TRBJ1-1; 8 nucleotides line up with TRBD1. J lost 0 bases, V lost 6 bases, and 3 bases had no gene match. The germline CDR1 and CDR2 sequences are MNHEY and SVGEGT. This CDR3 is 14 amino acids long. In DNA, the CDR3 is TGTGCCAGCAGGTTGACAGGGGTGAACACTGAAGCTTTCTTT. Encoded protein: CASRLTGVNTEAFF.

This clonotype appeared once. This may be a read error: a much more frequent sequence differs by one nucleotide. The chain couples TRBV7-2 to TRBJ1-1, with D tentatively TRBD1 (6 bases). Germline loops: CDR1 SGHTA, CDR2 FQGNSA. Trimming took 0 bases from V and 9 from J, leaving 14 bases between them. The CDR3 has 14 amino acids. The chain's CDR3 is CASSLAYRDAKAFF. The DNA for the CDR3 is TGTGCCAGCAGCTTAGCATACAGGGACGCTAAAGCTTTCTTT.